This T cell receptor (beta chain) was identified during a study of CD8 T cells in ankylosing spondylitis. CDR3 length: 14 residues. The V gene end was trimmed by 0 bases and the J gene end by 6 bases; junction bases not matched to a gene: 5. From the 5' RACE reads, TCRdb called clonotypes with MiXCR, one entry per CDR3 protein. The sample has a few hundred thousand distinct CDR3 sequences; less than 25% are singletons. Material: blood, either unsorted or a sorted T cell fraction (not recorded which). This chain links TRBV12-3 or TRBV12-4 with TRBJ2-7; 7 bases align to TRBD2. The receptor was isolated from a female donor with ankylosing spondylitis or in good health (not recorded which). The CDR3 DNA reads as TGTGCCAGCAGTTTAGCCGGCGGGGAGGGCGAGCAGTACTTC. Translating it yields CASSLAGGEGEQYF.